Shown below are 2 T cell receptor beta chains from a single sample sequenced in a study of PD-1 blockade in mismatch repair-deficient tumors. Clones were sequenced by immunoSEQ multiplex PCR, and TCRdb holds only the in-frame ones, with some missing. The data hold under 150,000 clones, with roughly 90% observed a single time. The sequences come from peripheral blood, collected just over 70 weeks after starting pembrolizumab. The origin of the receptors is an adult with mismatch repair-deficient cancer.

The chain links TRBV4-3 to TRBJ2-7; D is ambiguous. V gave up 0 bases and J gave up 2 bases, with 11 bases separating them. CDR3 length equals 15 residues. Germline V gene data show CDR1 as LGHNA and CDR2 as YSLEER. CDR3 bases: TGCGCCAGCAGCCAAGAAAGGGTTGGACCCTACGAGCAGTACTTC. Amino acids: CASSQERVGPYEQYF.

This clone was observed once. This CDR3 reads CASSLRAGPSTDTQYF. Here the CDR3 DNA reads TGCGCCAGCAGTCTAAGAGCGGGTCCTAGCACAGATACGCAGTATTTT. The chain combines TRBV10-1 with TRBJ2-3, with a weak D call TRBD2 (6 bases). The CDR3 is 16 amino acids. Germline CDR1 and CDR2: WNHNN and SYGVQD (reference sequence). The V gene lost 5 bases and the J gene lost 0 bases, with 15 bases spanning the gap.